This T cell receptor beta chain comes out of a study of blood T cells in healthy people across ages. Findings and limits, study-wide: PBMC samples, being unsorted, prevented any conclusive comparison of naive and antigen-experienced cells.

The CDR3 totals 16 residues. Germline loops: CDR1 GTSNPN, CDR2 SVGIG (reference sequence). Deletions cut 5 bases from V and 2 bases from J, with 21 bases between. Ranging in age from roughly 6 to 90, the donors were healthy Caucasian individuals from Russia. A J-beta primer mix and a sample-barcoded 5' primer were used in a second PCR of about 7 to 12 cycles. TCRdb independently ran MiXCR on the 5' RACE reads; one entry per CDR3 protein. The data hold about 680,000 distinct CDR3 sequences, with around 49% observed a single time. Comments on this clonotype: Its antigen is currently unknown.

The J gene is TRBJ1-2, the V gene TRBV30; D might be TRBD1 (6 bases). Sequencing was done on a sample of blood. This receptor was identified in an older woman in good health. The CDR3 sequence is CAWGEGGVGWNYGYTF. The CDR3 nucleotides are TGTGCCTGGGGGGAAGGGGGTGTTGGGTGGAACTATGGCTACACCTTC.